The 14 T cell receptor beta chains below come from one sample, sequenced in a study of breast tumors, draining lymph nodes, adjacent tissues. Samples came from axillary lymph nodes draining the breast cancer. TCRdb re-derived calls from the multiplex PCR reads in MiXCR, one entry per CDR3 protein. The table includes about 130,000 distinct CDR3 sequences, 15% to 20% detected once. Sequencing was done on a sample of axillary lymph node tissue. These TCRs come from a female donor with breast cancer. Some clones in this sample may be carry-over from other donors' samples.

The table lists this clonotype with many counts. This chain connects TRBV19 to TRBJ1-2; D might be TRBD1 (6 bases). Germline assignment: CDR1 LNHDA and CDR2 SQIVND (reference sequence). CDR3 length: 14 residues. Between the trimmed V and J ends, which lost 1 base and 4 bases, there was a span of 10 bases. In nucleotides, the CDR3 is TGTGCCAGTAGTATAGCCACAGGGTCCTATGGCTACACCTTC. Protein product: CASSIATGSYGYTF.

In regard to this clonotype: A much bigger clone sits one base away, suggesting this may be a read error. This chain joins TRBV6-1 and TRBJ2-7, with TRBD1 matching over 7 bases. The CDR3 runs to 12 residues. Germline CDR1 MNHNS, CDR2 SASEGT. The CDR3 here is CALQGIGHEQYF. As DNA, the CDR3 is TGTGCTTTACAGGGGATAGGACACGAGCAGTACTTC.

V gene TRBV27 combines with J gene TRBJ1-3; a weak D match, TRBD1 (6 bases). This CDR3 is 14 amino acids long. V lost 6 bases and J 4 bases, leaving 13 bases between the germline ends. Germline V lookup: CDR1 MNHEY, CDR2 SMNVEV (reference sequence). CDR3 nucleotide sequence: TGTGCCAGCAGCTCCACAGGGTTAGGAAACACCATATATTTT. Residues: CASSSTGLGNTIYF.

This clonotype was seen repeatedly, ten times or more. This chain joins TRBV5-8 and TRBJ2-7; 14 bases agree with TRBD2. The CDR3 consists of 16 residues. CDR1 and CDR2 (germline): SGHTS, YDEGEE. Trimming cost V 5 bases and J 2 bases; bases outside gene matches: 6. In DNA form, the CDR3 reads TGTGCCAGCAGAGGGACTAGCGGGAGACATCCCTACGAGCAGTACTTC. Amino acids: CASRGTSGRHPYEQYF. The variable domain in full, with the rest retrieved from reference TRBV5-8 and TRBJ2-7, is EAGVTQSPTHLIKTRGQQATLRCSPISGHTSVYWYQQALGLGLQFLLWYDEGEERNRGNFPPRFSGRQFPNYSSELNVNALELEDSALYLCASRGTSGRHPYEQYFGPGTRLTVT.

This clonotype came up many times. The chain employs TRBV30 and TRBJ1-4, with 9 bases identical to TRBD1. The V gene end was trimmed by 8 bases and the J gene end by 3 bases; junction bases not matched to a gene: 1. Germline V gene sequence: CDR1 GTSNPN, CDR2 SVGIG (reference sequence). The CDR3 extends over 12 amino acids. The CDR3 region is CARTGANEKLFF. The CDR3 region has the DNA TGTGCCCGGACAGGGGCTAATGAAAAACTGTTTTTT.

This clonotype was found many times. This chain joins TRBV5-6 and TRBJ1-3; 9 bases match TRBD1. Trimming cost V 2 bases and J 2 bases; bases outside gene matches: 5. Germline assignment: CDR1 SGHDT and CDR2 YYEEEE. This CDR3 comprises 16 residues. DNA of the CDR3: TGTGCCAGCAGCTTTAACCGGGACAGGGCTGGAAACACCATATATTTT. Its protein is CASSFNRDRAGNTIYF.

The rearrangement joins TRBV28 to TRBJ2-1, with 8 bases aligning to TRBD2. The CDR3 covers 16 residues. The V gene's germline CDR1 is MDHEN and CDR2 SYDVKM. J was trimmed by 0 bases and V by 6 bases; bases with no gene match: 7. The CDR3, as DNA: TGTGCCAGCAGCCCCGGGGCGGGGGGCTCCTACAATGAGCAGTTCTTC. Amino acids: CASSPGAGGSYNEQFF.

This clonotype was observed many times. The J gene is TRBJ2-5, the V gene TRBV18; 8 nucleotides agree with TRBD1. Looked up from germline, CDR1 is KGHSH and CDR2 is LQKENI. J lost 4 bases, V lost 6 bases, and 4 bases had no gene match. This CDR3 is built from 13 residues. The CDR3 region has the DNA TGTGCCAGCTCGTGGGACAGGATAGAGACCCAGTACTTC. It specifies CASSWDRIETQYF. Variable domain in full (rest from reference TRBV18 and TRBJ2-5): NAGVMQNPRHLVRRRGQEARLRCSPMKGHSHVYWYRQLPEEGLKFMVYLQKENIIDESGMPKERFSAEFPKEGPSILRIQQVVRGDSAAYFCASSWDRIETQYFGPGTRLLVL.

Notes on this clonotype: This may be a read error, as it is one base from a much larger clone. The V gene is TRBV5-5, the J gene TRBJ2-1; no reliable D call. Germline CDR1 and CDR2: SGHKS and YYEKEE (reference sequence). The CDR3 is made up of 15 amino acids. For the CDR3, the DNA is TGTGCCGGCAGCTTGGGCAGCGACTCCTACAATGAGCAGTTCTTC. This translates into CAGSLGSDSYNEQFF.

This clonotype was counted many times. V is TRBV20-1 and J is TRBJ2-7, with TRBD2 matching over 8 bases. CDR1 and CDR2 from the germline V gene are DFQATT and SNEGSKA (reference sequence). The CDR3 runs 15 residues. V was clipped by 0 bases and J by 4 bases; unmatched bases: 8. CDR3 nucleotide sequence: TGCAGTGCTAGAGATCCTAGCGGGTCGGCTTACGAGCAGTACTTC. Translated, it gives CSARDPSGSAYEQYF.

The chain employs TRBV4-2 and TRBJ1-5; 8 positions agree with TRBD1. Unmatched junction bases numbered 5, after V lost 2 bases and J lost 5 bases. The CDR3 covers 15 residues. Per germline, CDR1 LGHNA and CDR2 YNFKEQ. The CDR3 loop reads CASSQYGTGYQPQHF. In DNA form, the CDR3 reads TGTGCCAGCAGCCAATATGGGACAGGCTATCAGCCCCAGCATTTT.

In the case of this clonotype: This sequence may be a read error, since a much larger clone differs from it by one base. CDR3 nucleotide sequence: TGTGCCGGCAGTCCCACCGGGAGACCCTACGAGCAGTACTTC. Encoded protein: CAGSPTGRPYEQYF. V usage is TRBV28 and J usage is TRBJ2-7; TRBD2 is a possible D gene (6 bases). Germline CDR1 reads MDHEN; CDR2 reads SYDVKM. CDR3 size: 14 residues.

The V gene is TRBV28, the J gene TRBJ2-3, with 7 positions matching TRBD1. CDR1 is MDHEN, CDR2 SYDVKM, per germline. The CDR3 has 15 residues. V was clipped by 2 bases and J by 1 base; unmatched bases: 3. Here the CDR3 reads CASSLRGQGTDTQYF. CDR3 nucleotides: TGTGCCAGCAGTTTACGAGGACAGGGCACAGATACGCAGTATTTT.

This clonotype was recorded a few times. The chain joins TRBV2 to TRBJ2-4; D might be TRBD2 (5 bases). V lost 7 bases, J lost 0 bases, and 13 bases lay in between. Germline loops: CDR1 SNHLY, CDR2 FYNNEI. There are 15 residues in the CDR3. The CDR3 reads CASKPGNRAKNIQYF. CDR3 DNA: TGTGCCAGCAAACCGGGAAATCGAGCCAAAAACATTCAGTACTTC.